These T cell receptor beta chains were read from a single sample in a study of blood T cell repertoires in COVID-19. The table came from immunoSEQ multiplex PCR; TCRdb's copy has only in-frame clones and leaves some out. Of a few hundred thousand clones listed, around 88% are singletons. The sample comprised peripheral blood. The receptors stem from a young woman who had recovered from COVID-19. Both conserved end residues are trimmed from each CDR3.

V gene: TRBV2
CDR3 protein: ASSVSYNEQF

V gene: TRBV19
CDR3 protein: ASSPGQGPQPQH

V gene: TRBV28
CDR3 protein: ASSSVGDYNTEAF

V gene: TRBV3-1/TRBV3-2
CDR3 protein: ASSQGTGAGN

V gene: TRBV19
CDR3 protein: ATRGWETQY

V gene: TRBV6-2/TRBV6-3
CDR3 protein: ASSWDRGREKLF

V gene: TRBV7-3
CDR3 protein: ASSLNSGGNTGELF

V gene: TRBV9
CDR3 protein: ASSKTGASGNTIY

V gene: TRBV10-3
CDR3 protein: AISATGQGALGANVLT

V gene: TRBV7-8
CDR3 protein: ASSLAAQPQH

V gene: TRBV6-5
CDR3 protein: VTALEFTDTQY

V gene: TRBV5-1
CDR3 protein: ASAPTSGADEQY

V gene: TRBV6-1
CDR3 protein: ASSEALAGGLYEQY

V gene: TRBV29-1
CDR3 protein: SVSRGANTGELF

V gene: TRBV5-1
CDR3 protein: ASSTDRSSGNTIY